The rows below give T cell receptor beta chains drawn from one sample of a study of T-cell reconstitution after alpha-beta-depleted transplantation in children. TCRdb analysed the PCR reads with MiXCR anew, one entry per CDR3 protein. The sample includes hundreds of thousands of distinct CDR3 sequences, more than 9% of them seen just once. Source: PBMCs, taken before TCRalphabeta/CD19-depleted stem cell transplant. The receptor set was obtained from a child aged 2 to 9 with inherited bone marrow failure, due to receive a stem cell transplant. Each CDR3 is given with its conserved first and last residue. Size is omitted from some rows. Given values are once, few, many or a class for expanded clones.

>many|TRBV29-1|TRBJ2-1
CSVERDSGVQFF
>many|TRBV7-8|TRBJ1-6
CASSLDGLFNSPLHF
>many|TRBV11-2|TRBJ2-1
CASNSRRENEQFF
>.|TRBV20-1|TRBJ2-1
CSASDASGRYSYNEQFF
>many|TRBV29-1|TRBJ2-7
CSVGSRLGSYEQYF
>.|TRBV9|TRBJ2-3
CASSAHSGTAITDTQYF
>.|TRBV20-1|TRBJ2-1
CSARGLAAALYNEQFF
>many|TRBV5-1|TRBJ2-2
CASSLGQGTGELFF
>many|TRBV11-2|TRBJ2-7
CASSLVGVAGNSYEQYF
>many|TRBV12-3/TRBV12-4|TRBJ1-5
CASGQRTGGDQPQHF
>few|TRBV6-5|TRBJ1-2
CASKFGGNYGYTF
>many|TRBV6-1|TRBJ2-1
CASSPTSGRALNEQFF
>many|TRBV5-8|TRBJ2-3
CASSREGLETDTQYF
>many|TRBV30|TRBJ2-7
CAWQGTVPSEQYF
>many|TRBV7-6|TRBJ2-3
CASSLGQGGTDTQYF
>many|TRBV28|TRBJ1-4
CASRRSSWGRGPDEKLFF
>many|TRBV11-1|TRBJ2-1
CASSLRGLAGGYYNEQFF